Listed below are T cell receptor beta chains from one sample, sequenced in a study of blood T cell repertoires in COVID-19. The table came from immunoSEQ multiplex PCR; TCRdb's copy has only in-frame clones and leaves some out. Of about 59,000 clones in the sample, more than 70% were seen once. The source material was peripheral blood. Receptors were obtained from a man aged 55 to 70 with active or convalescent COVID-19. Each CDR3 is given with its conserved first and last residue. Only part of the rows carry a size: once, few, many, or a class if the clone is expanded.

>TRBV28|NA|14|TRBJ1-1
CASSEGDRDTEAFF
>TRBV23-1|NA|13|TRBJ1-5
CASRQGFDQPQHF
>TRBV19|NA|14|TRBJ1-1
CASSIDPDRTEAFF
>TRBV2|NA|16|TRBJ1-1
CASRGLRVQRSTEAFF
>TRBV12-5|once|15|TRBJ1-5
CASGLGTGINQPQHF
>TRBV12-3/TRBV12-4|NA|12|TRBJ1-2
CASRLDAHGYTF
>TRBV10-2|NA|14|TRBJ1-1
CASSESGQGRTAFF
>TRBV11-3|NA|16|TRBJ2-3
CASSQGLAGGTDTQYF
>TRBV21-1|NA|16|TRBJ1-5
CASSKYGEESNQPQHF
>TRBV19|NA|15|TRBJ2-2
CASSAGGVGTGELFF
>TRBV5-1|NA|15|TRBJ2-7
CASSLDTGQAYEQYF
>TRBV18|NA|16|TRBJ2-4
CASSPRESQTKNIQYF
>TRBV21-1|NA|20|TRBJ1-5
CASSKTLRGDSEVGNQPQHF
>TRBV5-5|NA|15|TRBJ2-7
CASSFPRTGTHEQYF
>TRBV25-1|NA|14|TRBJ1-2
CASSAAGTNYGYTF
>TRBV10-3|NA|13|TRBJ1-5
CAIGSVSGQPQHF
>TRBV7-9|NA|15|TRBJ1-4
CASSSNAGTNEKLFF
>TRBV5-1|NA|16|TRBJ1-1
CASSRLRQGGGTEAFF
>TRBV7-2|NA|17|TRBJ2-3
CASSQPEIAGGTDTQYF